These 25 T cell receptor beta chains originate from one sample sequenced in a study of OX40 agonist ivuxolimab in advanced cancers. Sequencing used immunoSEQ multiplex PCR; TCRdb keeps in-frame clones, though not all of them. The sample carries some 97,000 clones, around 87% recorded once. This specimen consisted of CD4+ or CD8+ T cells sorted from blood, obtained in a trial of the OX40 agonist ivuxolimab. The receptors come from an adult with an advanced solid tumor such as melanoma, head and neck, liver or kidney cancer.

This clone has only one observation. V usage is TRBV5-4 and J usage is TRBJ1-1; a weak D match, TRBD1 (5 bases). Trimming left V 4 bases short and J 3 bases short, with 19 bases between. Germline CDR1 and CDR2: SGHNT and YYREEE (reference sequence). CDR3 length: 16 amino acids. CDR3 protein: CASSPPGTGVDTEAFF. CDR3 coding DNA: TGTGCCAGCAGCCCCCCAGGGACGGGTGTGGACACTGAAGCTTTCTTT.

This clone has only one observation. The chain uses TRBV12-5 and TRBJ2-5, with a possible D match to TRBD2 (6 bases). Trimming stripped 6 bases from V and 5 bases from J, with 19 bases between. Germline assignment: CDR1 LGHNT and CDR2 FRNRAP. This CDR3 is built from 15 residues. This CDR3 is CASGKGPGETETQYF. For the CDR3, the DNA is TGTGCTAGTGGAAAAGGACCGGGGGAAACGGAGACCCAGTACTTC.

This clone has a single count. The rearrangement links TRBV14 to TRBJ1-4; tentatively, D is TRBD1 (5 bases). Germline V gene sequence: CDR1 SGHDN, CDR2 FVKESK. Trimming stripped 1 base from V and 5 bases from J, with 11 bases between. The CDR3 is made up of 15 amino acids. The CDR3 spells CASSQGPGRNEKLFF. The CDR3 nucleotides read TGTGCCAGCAGCCAAGGGCCGGGACGAAATGAAAAACTGTTTTTT. The entire variable domain, with the rest obtained from reference TRBV14 and TRBJ1-4, is as follows: EAGVTQFPSHSVIEKGQTVTLRCDPISGHDNLYWYRRVMGKEIKFLLHFVKESKQDESGMPNNRFLAERTGGTYSTLKVQPAELEDSGVYFCASSQGPGRNEKLFFGSGTQLSVL.

For this clone: At one end the junction does not follow the germline gene, possibly because of a read error. V usage is TRBV20-1 and J usage is TRBJ2-7, with D perhaps matching TRBD1 or TRBD2 (5 bases each). The germline CDR1 and CDR2 sequences are DFQATT and SNEGSKA (reference sequence). The CDR3 has 11 amino acids. CDR3 coding DNA: TGCAGTGCTAGAACAGGACTCTTAAGGACGTTC. It translates to CSARTGLLRTF.

V is TRBV5-1 and J is TRBJ2-3; D is perhaps TRBD2 (6 bases). Germline CDR1 is SGHRS and CDR2 is YFSETQ. V was pared by 4 bases and J by 4 bases, with 19 bases between. The CDR3 runs 16 residues. This CDR3 is CASSIRLGSVSDTQYF. The CDR3 DNA is TGCGCCAGCAGCATCCGACTAGGTTCGGTCTCAGATACGCAGTATTTT.

This clone was counted once. The genes are TRBV7-9 and TRBJ2-7, with TRBD2 matching over 10 bases. Per the germline V gene, CDR1 is SEHNR and CDR2 is FQNEAQ (reference sequence). V lost 2 bases to trimming and J lost 3 bases; unmatched junction nucleotides: 4. The CDR3 has 15 residues. The CDR3 reads CASSLRASGSYEQYF. The CDR3 coding sequence is TGTGCCAGCAGCTTAAGGGCTAGCGGGAGCTACGAGCAGTACTTC.

The CDR3 sequence is CASSDRAQGYGYTF. The CDR3 nucleotides read TGTGCCAGCAGTGACAGGGCCCAAGGCTATGGCTACACCTTC. The chain joins TRBV6-1 to TRBJ1-2, with D perhaps TRBD1 (5 bases). The V gene's germline CDR1 is MNHNS and CDR2 SASEGT. The CDR3 totals 14 residues. V was trimmed by 3 bases and J by 4 bases, leaving 12 bases between them.

In this sample, this clone turned up once. This chain connects TRBV5-1 to TRBJ2-3, with 8 bases that match TRBD2. The CDR3 totals 18 residues. The trim removed 4 bases at V and 1 base at J, leaving 14 bases unmatched. Germline V gene data show CDR1 as SGHRS and CDR2 as YFSETQ. CDR3 nucleotides: TGCGCCAGCAGCGGTGGAACTTCCGCGACTAGCGGCACAGATACGCAGTATTTT. Its protein is CASSGGTSATSGTDTQYF.

As to this clone: Compared with germline, one end of the junction differs, possibly owing to a read error. For the CDR3, the DNA is TGTGCCAGCAGCTTTATTGGGACAGGGTACGAAGACTTC. It yields the protein CASSFIGTGYEDF. This chain links TRBV11-2 with TRBJ2-4, with TRBD1 matching 9 bases. The CDR3 runs 13 residues. Germline CDR1 reads SGHAT; CDR2 reads FQNNGV.

The V and J genes are TRBV5-1 and TRBJ2-6; 7 bases line up with TRBD1. V gave up 4 bases and J gave up 2 bases; unmatched junction bases: 6. The CDR3 runs 16 residues. From germline, CDR1 is SGHRS and CDR2 YFSETQ. Written as DNA, the CDR3 is TGCGCCAGCAGCCCCTCGACAGGGACTGGGGCCAACGTCCTGACTTTC. It specifies CASSPSTGTGANVLTF.

J is TRBJ1-6 and V is TRBV10-3; perhaps TRBD1 as D (5 bases). Germline V gene lookup returns CDR1 ENHRY and CDR2 SYGVKD. The CDR3 is 14 residues long. The germline V and J ends were trimmed by 6 bases and 6 bases, with 12 bases remaining between them. CDR3 sequence reads: CAIRLGEGNSPLHF. CDR3 sequence (DNA): TGTGCCATCAGGTTGGGGGAAGGTAATTCACCCCTCCACTTT.

V usage is TRBV6-1 and J usage is TRBJ2-7; D is unresolved. Germline values: CDR1 MNHNS, CDR2 SASEGT. V shed 10 bases and J shed 2 bases, with 15 bases lying between them. The CDR3 has 13 amino acids. CDR3 amino acids: CATQNSGAYEQYF. The CDR3 DNA reads TGTGCCACCCAAAACTCGGGCGCCTACGAGCAGTACTTC.

The rearrangement joins TRBV5-8 to TRBJ2-5; D ambiguous. The CDR3 extends over 17 amino acids. Germline CDR1 is SGHTS and CDR2 is YDEGEE. V lost 4 bases and J 4 bases, leaving 23 bases between the germline ends. The CDR3 is CASSLWADPDSRETQYF. The CDR3 DNA follows: TGTGCCAGCAGCCTGTGGGCGGACCCCGACTCGCGAGAGACCCAGTACTTC.

This chain connects TRBV6-1 to TRBJ2-3; D is unresolved. The germline CDR1 and CDR2 sequences are MNHNS and SASEGT. V lost 2 bases and J 1 base, leaving 10 bases between the germline ends. The CDR3 loop spans 15 amino acids. CDR3 protein: CASSEQSTGTDTQYF. CDR3 sequence (DNA): TGTGCCAGCAGTGAACAGTCAACCGGCACAGATACGCAGTATTTT.

This rearrangement joins TRBV5-1 to TRBJ2-4; 10 bases map to TRBD2. This CDR3 region has 15 residues. Germline-derived CDR1 and CDR2 are SGHRS and YFSETQ. V was clipped by 4 bases and J by 7 bases; unmatched bases: 8. The CDR3 DNA sequence: TGCGCCAGCAGCACCGGACTAGCGGCCGGTAACATTCAGTACTTC. This translates into CASSTGLAAGNIQYF.

The rearrangement uses TRBV28 and TRBJ2-2, with TRBD1 as a possible D gene (5 bases). The CDR3 is 18 amino acids. V lost 3 bases to trimming and J lost 0 bases, with 17 bases between them. Germline loops: CDR1 MDHEN, CDR2 SYDVKM. The CDR3 DNA sequence: TGTGCCAGCAGTTTGATTTGGGTGACAGTGACGAACACCGGGGAGCTGTTTTTT. Translated: CASSLIWVTVTNTGELFF.

V is TRBV10-3 and J is TRBJ2-5; TRBD1 matches at 7 bases. CDR1 is ENHRY and CDR2 is SYGVKD in the germline V gene. This CDR3 region has 13 residues. Trimming cost V 7 bases and J 5 bases; bases outside gene matches: 7. Here the CDR3 DNA reads TGTGCCATCATGAACGACAGGGCCGAGACCCAGTACTTC. Its translation: CAIMNDRAETQYF.

The chain combines TRBV7-9 with TRBJ1-4; the match to TRBD1 covers 9 bases. The CDR3 extends over 14 amino acids. V dropped 5 bases and J dropped 8; count of bases not matched to a gene: 6. CDR1 SEHNR and CDR2 FQNEAQ come from the germline V gene (reference sequence). CDR3 nucleotides: TGTGCCAGCAGCCCGGGACAGGGAAGCGAAAAACTGTTTTTT. Translation: CASSPGQGSEKLFF.

V usage is TRBV6-1 and J usage is TRBJ2-7, with D possibly TRBD1 on 6 matching bases. V lost 6 bases to trimming and J lost 2 bases, with 11 bases between them. CDR3 length: 13 residues. The germline gives CDR1 MNHNS, CDR2 SASEGT. As DNA, the CDR3 is TGTGCCAGCAGGGACACAGGGACCTACGAGCAGTACTTC. This encodes CASRDTGTYEQYF.

V is TRBV5-1 and J is TRBJ1-2; 7 bases line up with TRBD1. The CDR3 consists of 15 residues. The junction had 11 bases not matched to a gene; V was cut back by 5 bases and J by 4 bases. Germline lookup yields CDR1 SGHRS and CDR2 YFSETQ. CDR3 sequence (DNA): TGCGCCAGCAGAATAGGGACAGCGGAGACCTATGGCTACACCTTC. Translating gives CASRIGTAETYGYTF.

The genes are TRBV2 and TRBJ2-7; no clear D. Germline V gene data show CDR1 as SNHLY and CDR2 as FYNNEI. The CDR3 loop spans 11 amino acids. The V gene lost 8 bases and the J gene lost 4 bases, with 9 bases spanning the gap. DNA of the CDR3: TGTGCCAGCCGCGAAGAGTACGAGCAGTACTTC. Its protein is CASREEYEQYF.

Here the CDR3 reads CASSAQGFGGNQPQHF. The CDR3 nucleotides read TGTGCCAGCAGTGCCCAGGGTTTTGGGGGCAATCAGCCCCAGCATTTT. The chain couples TRBV27 to TRBJ1-5; D perhaps matches TRBD1 (5 bases). The CDR3 has 16 amino acids. Germline V gene data show CDR1 as MNHEY and CDR2 as SMNVEV (reference sequence). V was clipped by 5 bases and J by 2 bases, with 16 bases between them.

The chain is built from TRBV28 and TRBJ1-5; D is perhaps TRBD1 (5 bases). The CDR3 extends over 16 amino acids. Germline-derived CDR1 and CDR2 are MDHEN and SYDVKM. The germline V and J ends were trimmed by 7 bases and 3 bases, with 19 bases remaining between them. In nucleotides, the CDR3 is TGTGCCAGCACCGAATCGGGACGATCGAACAATCAGCCCCAGCATTTT. It is translated as CASTESGRSNNQPQHF.

CDR3 sequence: CASSLDPIYNEQFF. DNA for the CDR3: TGCGCCAGCAGCTTGGATCCCATCTACAATGAGCAGTTCTTC. The chain has TRBV5-1 and TRBJ2-1; D gene unclear. The germline V gene has CDR1 SGHRS and CDR2 YFSETQ. V was clipped by 0 bases and J by 3 bases, with 7 bases between them. The CDR3 loop spans 14 amino acids.

This clone was seen a single time. The chain recombines TRBV5-1 with TRBJ2-1; TRBD2 might be the D (6 bases). The CDR3 consists of 15 residues. Trimming removed 4 bases from V and 2 bases from J, with 13 bases in between. The germline V gene has CDR1 SGHRS and CDR2 YFSETQ. CDR3 sequence: CASSNLAEAYNEQFF. The CDR3, as DNA: TGCGCCAGCAGCAACTTAGCGGAGGCCTACAATGAGCAGTTCTTC.